This record looks at one TCR beta chain sequence and its context. CDR1 MDHEN and CDR2 SYDVKM come from the germline V gene. CDR3 size: 15 residues. Trimming took 6 bases from V and 0 from J, leaving 9 bases between them. Here immunoSEQ multiplex PCR was the method, and the copy in TCRdb shows in-frame clones only, minus some. The data show fewer than 85,000 clones, with 75% to 95% seen just once and 15% to 18% held by the top ten. These data are taken from a study of control samples from healthy donors and cancer patients. The receptor's source is a young man in good health. The J gene is TRBJ2-6, the V gene TRBV28; D is unresolved. Source material: blood. The CDR3 loop reads CASRKSVSGANVLTF. The CDR3 bases are TGTGCCAGCAGGAAAAGCGTCTCTGGGGCCAACGTCCTGACTTTC.